Below, 23 T cell receptor beta chains from the same sample are listed, as sequenced in a study of shared clonotypes between healthy human individuals. Clones were read by immunoSEQ multiplex PCR, and TCRdb kept only the in-frame ones, dropping some. The table records 2 million to 2.5 million clones, around 90% of them present only once. Material: naive CD4+ T cells from PBMCs. Subset noted: CD45RA+ positively selected. Source of these receptors: a man between 18 and 35 years old in good health. Some clones in this sample may be carry-over from other donors' samples.

In this sample, this clone turned up once. The J gene is TRBJ1-1, the V gene TRBV5-4; D is unclear. V dropped 4 bases and J dropped 7 bases, with 14 bases sitting between them. The germline gives CDR1 SGHNT, CDR2 YYREEE (reference sequence). The CDR3 loop spans 13 amino acids. Here the CDR3 reads CASSPYTNGEAFF. In DNA form, the CDR3 reads TGTGCCAGCAGCCCCTACACAAACGGTGAAGCTTTCTTT. Complete variable domain (other parts from reference TRBV5-4 and TRBJ1-1): ETGVTQSPTHLIKTRGQQVTLRCSSQSGHNTVSWYQQALGQGPQFIFQYYREEENGRGNFPPRFSGLQFPNYSSELNVNALELDDSALYLCASSPYTNGEAFFGQGTRLTVV.

A note on this clone: The sample contains more than one DNA sequence encoding this CDR3. The chain carries TRBV5-1 and TRBJ1-5; D is ambiguous. This CDR3 has 13 amino acids. V lost 0 bases to trimming and J lost 3 bases, with 4 bases between them. Germline CDR1 and CDR2: SGHRS and YFSETQ. CDR3 protein: CASSLGNNQPQHF. The CDR3 DNA sequence: TGCGCCAGCAGCTTGGGGAACAATCAGCCCCAGCATTTT.

V usage is TRBV4-3 and J usage is TRBJ2-5, with D perhaps TRBD1 (5 bases). The V end lost 1 base, the J end lost 2 bases, and 5 bases lay between the germline ends. This CDR3 is built from 13 residues. CDR1 and CDR2 from the germline V gene are LGHNA and YSLEER. CDR3: CASSQGQQETQYF. Written as DNA, the CDR3 is TGCGCCAGCAGCCAAGGACAGCAAGAGACCCAGTACTTC.

This sequence joins TRBV4-1 and TRBJ2-1; TRBD2 aligns across 7 bases. From germline, CDR1 is MGHRA and CDR2 YSYEKL. The V and J ends lost 4 bases and 6 bases, in that order; junction bases with no gene match: 9. This CDR3 has 15 residues. In DNA, the CDR3 is TGCGCCAGCAGCCCTACGGGGAGGGTCGGCAATGAGCAGTTCTTC. It yields the protein CASSPTGRVGNEQFF.

This chain joins TRBV9 and TRBJ2-3; tentatively, D is TRBD2 (5 bases). The CDR3 spans 12 residues. Trimming took off 4 bases at V and 4 bases at J, with 7 bases between the two ends. Germline CDR1 is SGDLS and CDR2 is YYNGEE. The CDR3 region has the DNA TGTGCCAGCAGCTCGGGGTCAGATACGCAGTATTTT. It yields the protein CASSSGSDTQYF.

The chain has TRBV28 and TRBJ1-2, with D perhaps TRBD1 (6 bases). CDR3 length equals 15 residues. V dropped 3 bases and J dropped 8 bases, with 19 bases sitting between them. Germline CDR1 MDHEN, CDR2 SYDVKM. CDR3 loop: CASSLGPGASRGYTF. The CDR3 region has the DNA TGTGCCAGCAGTTTGGGACCAGGGGCGTCTCGGGGCTACACCTTC.

CDR3 bases: TGTGCCATCAGGAGATTCGGGCCTCCGGGAAGTGGCTACACCTTC. Protein sequence: CAIRRFGPPGSGYTF. V is TRBV10-3 and J is TRBJ1-2; no clear D gene. Looked up from germline, CDR1 is ENHRY and CDR2 is SYGVKD. V was trimmed by 6 bases and J by 7 bases, leaving 21 bases between them. This CDR3 has 15 amino acids.

The chain recombines TRBV19 with TRBJ2-2; no clear D. This CDR3 is built from 15 residues. Germline V CDR1 and CDR2: LNHDA, SQIVND (reference sequence). The germline V and J ends were trimmed by 4 bases and 6 bases, with 15 bases remaining between them. DNA for the CDR3: TGTGCCAGTAGTAGGGGAAAGGTCGGTGCCGGGGAGCTGTTTTTT. It is translated as CASSRGKVGAGELFF.

As regards this clone: Other DNA sequences from this sample encode an identical CDR3 as well. The chain links TRBV6-5 to TRBJ2-5; D remains ambiguous. CDR3 length: 13 residues. Trimming left V 3 bases short and J 2 bases short, with 7 bases between. CDR1 and CDR2 from the germline V gene are MNHEY and SVGAGI. Here the CDR3 reads CASSYGRQETQYF. For the CDR3, the DNA is TGTGCCAGCAGTTATGGTCGGCAAGAGACCCAGTACTTC.

This clone was observed a few times. The gene calls are TRBV7-8 and TRBJ2-3, with 7 bases identical to TRBD2. Germline V gene lookup returns CDR1 SGHVS and CDR2 FQNEAQ. V dropped 5 bases and J dropped 4; count of bases not matched to a gene: 6. The CDR3 sequence is 14 residues long. This chain's CDR3 is CASSKRDLADTQYF. The CDR3 nucleotides are TGTGCCAGCAGCAAGCGGGATTTGGCAGATACGCAGTATTTT.

CDR3 loop: CASSPRGLRETQYF. The CDR3 nucleotides read TGTGCCAGCAGCCCCAGAGGTCTCCGAGAGACCCAGTACTTC. V gene TRBV5-4 combines with J gene TRBJ2-5, with D unresolved. Trimming took 4 bases from V and 4 from J, leaving 14 bases between them. The CDR3 runs 14 residues. The germline gives CDR1 SGHNT, CDR2 YYREEE (reference sequence).

CDR3 amino acids: CAISRQGLPDSGNTIYF. The CDR3 coding sequence is TGTGCCATCAGTAGACAGGGGTTACCCGACTCTGGAAACACCATATATTTT. V is TRBV10-3 and J is TRBJ1-3; the match to TRBD1 covers 8 bases. The germline V gene has CDR1 ENHRY and CDR2 SYGVKD. There are 17 residues in the CDR3. V lost 5 bases, J lost 0 bases, and 9 bases stayed unmatched.

This clone was counted a few times. Other nucleotide sequences in the sample specify the same CDR3. The chain has TRBV6-5 and TRBJ2-7; D is unclear. The CDR3 has 11 residues. V was cut by 0 bases and J by 6 bases, with 3 bases left in between. Germline V gene lookup returns CDR1 MNHEY and CDR2 SVGAGI. The CDR3 nucleotides read TGTGCCAGCAGTTACTCGACCGAGCAGTACTTC. Protein: CASSYSTEQYF.

The gene calls are TRBV7-2 and TRBJ2-1; 9 positions agree with TRBD2. Germline lookup yields CDR1 SGHTA and CDR2 FQGNSA. J was trimmed by 2 bases and V by 4 bases; bases with no gene match: 6. The CDR3 has 16 residues. The CDR3 spells CASSSYSGSPYNEQFF. The CDR3 nucleotides are TGTGCCAGCAGCTCGTATAGCGGGAGTCCCTACAATGAGCAGTTCTTC.

This clone was recorded only once. The CDR3 nucleotides read TGTGCCAGCAGTCCAGCCACTAGCGAGCAAGAGACCCAGTACTTC. Translating it yields CASSPATSEQETQYF. The rearrangement joins TRBV25-1 to TRBJ2-5, with 7 bases that match TRBD2. The CDR3 sequence is 15 residues long. CDR1 and CDR2 (germline): MGHDK, SYGVNS. The V segment lost 5 bases and the J segment 2 bases; nucleotides outside the gene matches: 8.

This rearrangement joins TRBV6-1 to TRBJ1-3; tentatively, D is TRBD1 (6 bases). The CDR3 loop spans 13 amino acids. Germline CDR1 and CDR2: MNHNS and SASEGT. V was pared by 6 bases and J by 3 bases, with 9 bases between. The CDR3: CASSPDSGNTIYF. DNA for the CDR3: TGTGCCAGCAGCCCGGACAGTGGAAACACCATATATTTT.

This sequence joins TRBV2 and TRBJ2-2, with D perhaps being TRBD1 or TRBD2 (6 bases each). V gave up 4 bases and J gave up 6 bases, with 12 bases separating them. Germline loops: CDR1 SNHLY, CDR2 FYNNEI. CDR3 size: 14 residues. As DNA, the CDR3 is TGTGCCAGCAGTGTAGAGGGGGGAGCCGGGGAGCTGTTTTTT. Translation: CASSVEGGAGELFF.

The rearrangement joins TRBV19 to TRBJ2-5; D is possibly TRBD1 (6 bases). This CDR3 contains 13 residues. The germline V gene encodes CDR1 LNHDA and CDR2 SQIVND (reference sequence). The ends were cut back, 9 bases at V and 3 bases at J, with 14 bases in the middle. CDR3: CASNRGQKETQYF. As DNA, the CDR3 is TGTGCCAGCAATCGCGGACAGAAAGAGACCCAGTACTTC.

The rearrangement uses TRBV5-1 and TRBJ2-7; TRBD2 is a possible D gene (5 bases). The length of the CDR3 is 15 residues. From germline, CDR1 is SGHRS and CDR2 YFSETQ. Trimming cost V 3 bases and J 1 base, with 14 bases left between them. Here the CDR3 DNA reads TGCGCCAGCAGCTACCGCGATCCGGGGTCCTACGAGCAGTACTTC. The encoded protein is CASSYRDPGSYEQYF. Full variable domain (remainder filled in from reference TRBV5-1 and TRBJ2-7): KAGVTQTPRYLIKTRGQQVTLSCSPISGHRSVSWYQQTPGQGLQFLFEYFSETQRNKGNFPGRFSGRQFSNSRSEMNVSTLELGDSALYLCASSYRDPGSYEQYFGPGTRLTVT.

Written as DNA, the CDR3 is TGTGCCAGCAGTCCAACACGGACTAGCGGGAGTCTGCGGCAGTACTTC. Its protein product is CASSPTRTSGSLRQYF. V usage is TRBV28 and J usage is TRBJ2-7; TRBD2 matches 13 bases. Germline CDR1 reads MDHEN; CDR2 reads SYDVKM. The CDR3 has 16 amino acids. V shed 5 bases and J 9 bases; nucleotides not matched to a gene: 13.

Regarding this clone: The same CDR3 is also encoded by other DNA sequences in this sample. This chain links TRBV9 with TRBJ1-4, with no clear D. The CDR3 totals 15 residues. Trimming left V 0 bases short and J 4 bases short, with 10 bases between. CDR1 and CDR2 (germline): SGDLS, YYNGEE. CDR3 bases: TGTGCCAGCAGCGTAGGAGGTCAGAATAATGAAAAACTGTTTTTT. As protein: CASSVGGQNNEKLFF.

CDR3 amino acids: CSVEDLEGTGTFTEAFF. For the CDR3, the DNA is TGCAGCGTTGAAGATCTTGAGGGGACAGGGACATTCACTGAAGCTTTCTTT. The rearrangement uses TRBV29-1 and TRBJ1-1; 9 bases are a match to TRBD1. CDR1 SQVTM and CDR2 ANQGSEA come from the germline V gene. This CDR3 has 17 amino acids. J lost 4 bases, V lost 0 bases, and 12 bases had no gene match.

This chain uses TRBV6-6 with TRBJ2-3; no clear D. Germline loops: CDR1 MNHNY, CDR2 SVGAGI (reference sequence). The length of the CDR3 is 15 residues. Trimming took off 2 bases at V and 2 bases at J, with 11 bases between the two ends. CDR3 coding DNA: TGTGCCAGCAGTTACCGTGGTCCTACCACAGATACGCAGTATTTT. It translates to CASSYRGPTTDTQYF.